The rows below give T cell receptor beta chains drawn from one sample of a study of blood T cell repertoires in COVID-19. Assay: immunoSEQ multiplex PCR; the TCRdb copy retains only in-frame clones and omits some. The sample holds over 45,000 clones; 75% to 85% are singletons and the top ten take 7% to 8.5%. The sequenced sample consisted of peripheral blood. All receptors come from a man between 35 and 55 years old with acute or convalescent COVID-19. Each CDR3 is given with its conserved first and last residue. D genes are given only for firm matches. Part of the rows lack a size; the others show once, few, many or a class for expanded clones.

CDR3aa | CDR3nt | d_gene | v_gene | abundance | j_gene | len
CASGSGGSGTEAFF | TGTGCTAGTGGTTCAGGGGGATCAGGCACTGAAGCTTTCTTT | TRBD1 | TRBV12-5 | - | TRBJ1-1 | 14
CASSSGLAGGNYEQYF | TGCGCCAGCAGCTCGGGACTAGCGGGGGGGAACTACGAGCAGTACTTC | TRBD2 | TRBV5-1 | - | TRBJ2-7 | 16
CASSLGQGRGTDTQYF | TGTGCCAGCAGCTTGGGACAGGGGAGGGGCACAGATACGCAGTATTTT | - | TRBV5-4 | - | TRBJ2-3 | 16
CASRNSPDGSGVETQYF | TGTGCCAGCAGGAACTCCCCCGACGGGAGCGGGGTCGAGACCCAGTACTTC | TRBD2 | TRBV2 | - | TRBJ2-5 | 17
CASSPNRDRVGNEQFF | TGTGCCAGCTCACCAAATCGGGACAGGGTAGGCAATGAGCAGTTCTTC | TRBD1 | TRBV18 | - | TRBJ2-1 | 16
CASSSGALNYGYTF | TGTGCCAGCAGTTCAGGGGCCTTAAACTATGGCTACACCTTC | - | TRBV27 | - | TRBJ1-2 | 14
CSVEGGPQLAHYGYTF | TGCAGCGTTGAGGGGGGTCCACAGCTCGCCCATTATGGCTACACCTTC | - | TRBV29-1 | - | TRBJ1-2 | 16
CASSSEDRAEAFF | TGTGCCAGCAGTTCCGAAGACAGGGCAGAAGCTTTCTTT | TRBD1 | TRBV6-4 | - | TRBJ1-1 | 13
CASSWRGDEQFF | TGTGCCAGCAGCTGGCGGGGGGATGAGCAGTTCTTC | TRBD2 | TRBV11-2 | - | TRBJ2-1 | 12
CASSQRQGNRSEQFF | TGTGCCAGCAGCCAGAGACAGGGCAATCGGTCTGAGCAGTTCTTC | - | TRBV21-1 | - | TRBJ2-1 | 15
CASSPSNPPKRYTQYF | TGTGCCAGCAGTCCATCGAACCCACCAAAGAGGTATACGCAGTATTTT | - | TRBV27 | - | TRBJ2-3 | 16
CASRLDRGHGYTF | TGTGCCAGCAGGCTCGACAGAGGCCATGGCTACACCTTC | - | TRBV6-5 | - | TRBJ1-2 | 13
CASSDDSYGYTF | TGCGCCAGCAGCGATGACAGCTATGGCTACACCTTC | - | TRBV5-1 | few | TRBJ1-2 | 12
CASSPQGSYEQYF | TGTGCCAGCAGCCCGCAGGGCTCCTACGAGCAGTACTTC | - | TRBV5-6 | - | TRBJ2-7 | 13
CATSRESPGTGELFF | TGTGCCACCAGCAGAGAATCCCCCGGGACCGGGGAGCTGTTTTTT | - | TRBV15 | - | TRBJ2-2 | 15
CASSIAGTGFPRTTEAFF | TGTGCCAGTAGTATCGCCGGGACAGGCTTCCCCAGGACCACTGAAGCTTTCTTT | TRBD1 | TRBV19 | - | TRBJ1-1 | 18
CASSIGTMRGNLYGYTF | TGTGCCAGTAGTATAGGAACAATGCGGGGGAATCTCTATGGCTACACCTTC | - | TRBV19 | - | TRBJ1-2 | 17
CASSPSRVGTEAFF | TGTGCCAGCTCACCTTCCCGGGTTGGGACTGAAGCTTTCTTT | - | TRBV18 | - | TRBJ1-1 | 14
CAISDPRSVGANVLTF | TGTGCCATCAGTGACCCCCGCTCAGTGGGGGCCAACGTCCTGACTTTC | - | TRBV10-3 | - | TRBJ2-6 | 16
CASVSPRGQPQHF | TGTGCCAGCGTATCTCCAAGGGGCCAGCCCCAGCATTTT | - | TRBV7-9 | - | TRBJ1-5 | 13
CASSLNSQGGTEAFF | TGTGCCAGCTCACTAAATTCTCAAGGGGGCACTGAAGCTTTCTTT | - | TRBV18 | - | TRBJ1-1 | 15
CASSLLRENTEAFF | TGTGCCAGCAGCCTTCTGAGGGAGAACACTGAAGCTTTCTTT | - | TRBV2 | - | TRBJ1-1 | 14
CASSKAWRQGKNSPLHF | TGTGCCAGCAGCAAAGCGTGGCGACAGGGAAAAAATTCACCCCTCCACTTT | - | TRBV21-1 | - | TRBJ1-6 | 17
CSVKRPVTDTQYF | TGCAGCGTGAAGCGACCCGTCACAGATACGCAGTATTTT | - | TRBV29-1 | - | TRBJ2-3 | 13
CASSPGLVTGEQYF | TGTGCCAGCTCGCCAGGACTAGTGACGGGAGAGCAGTACTTC | TRBD2 | TRBV18 | - | TRBJ2-7 | 14
CASSAGSVGLMGAFF | TGTGCCAGCAGTGCGGGGAGTGTCGGACTGATGGGGGCTTTCTTT | - | TRBV28 | - | TRBJ1-1 | 15
CASSQQGLGYGYTF | TGCGCCAGCAGCCAACAGGGGCTAGGCTATGGCTACACCTTC | - | TRBV4-1 | - | TRBJ1-2 | 14